One sample yielded the 4 T cell receptor beta chains listed below, sequenced in a study of blood T cell repertoires in COVID-19. Profiled with immunoSEQ multiplex PCR; TCRdb holds only in-frame clones, not every one. Found here are tens of thousands of clones, more than 75% of them singletons; the top ten hold around 5.8%. Source material: PBMCs or T cells enriched from blood (not recorded which). The receptors shown here come from a woman between 45 and 65 years old with acute COVID-19.

The V and J genes are TRBV7-2 and TRBJ1-6; D perhaps matches TRBD1 (5 bases). Germline assignment: CDR1 SGHTA and CDR2 FQGNSA. There are 15 residues in the CDR3. The V and J ends lost 3 bases and 9 bases respectively, with 15 bases between them. CDR3 residues: CASSLRGRGGSPLHF. CDR3 coding DNA: TGTGCCAGCAGCTTGAGGGGAAGGGGAGGTTCACCCCTCCACTTT.

The chain combines TRBV2 with TRBJ1-5; D remains ambiguous. This CDR3 has 14 residues. The germline V and J ends were trimmed by 5 bases and 9 bases, with 17 bases remaining between them. Germline V gene sequence: CDR1 SNHLY, CDR2 FYNNEI. The CDR3 spells CASSSPLFPGPQHF. The CDR3 DNA follows: TGTGCCAGCAGTTCACCCCTGTTCCCGGGGCCCCAGCATTTT.

This CDR3 is CACPGTGSNYGKLFF. DNA of the CDR3: TGTGCCTGTCCCGGGACAGGGTCCAACTATGGAAAACTGTTTTTT. The V call is TRBV30, the J call TRBJ1-4; TRBD1 aligns across 9 bases. The germline CDR1 and CDR2 sequences are GTSNPN and SVGIG (reference sequence). The CDR3 totals 15 residues. With 6 bases clipped from V and 10 bases from J, the junction kept 15 bases outside the gene matches. Variable domain in full (rest from reference TRBV30 and TRBJ1-4): SQTIHQWPATLVQPVGSPLSLECTVEGTSNPNLYWYRQAAGRGLQLLFYSVGIGQISSEVPQNLSASRPQDRQFILSSKKLLLSDSGFYLCACPGTGSNYGKLFFGSGTQLSVL.

V gene TRBV7-9 combines with J gene TRBJ1-1; D not certain. V shed 3 bases and J shed 3 bases, with 11 bases lying between them. CDR3 length: 14 residues. Germline CDR1 reads SEHNR; CDR2 reads FQNEAQ (reference sequence). The CDR3 reads CASSFSGGDTEAFF. The DNA for the CDR3 is TGTGCCAGCAGCTTTAGTGGAGGAGACACTGAAGCTTTCTTT.